This TCR beta chain was sequenced for a study of PD-1 blockade in classical Hodgkin lymphoma. Time point indicated: newly diagnosed, previously untreated cHL patient sample. Negative magnetic selection isolated CD4+ T cells from thawed PBMCs. Peripheral samples used as comparators were newly diagnosed, untreated classical Hodgkin lymphoma PBMCs. In regard to this clone: The antigen is unknown.

With 4 bases removed from V and 7 bases from J, the gap between germline ends came to 11 bases. CDR1 is KGHSH, CDR2 LQKENI, per germline. The length of the CDR3 is 12 residues. Study-level points and caveats: Repertoires differed for reasons still undefined, possibly disease activity or prior therapy.

The data were produced by immunoSEQ multiplex PCR, yet TCRdb's version contains in-frame clones alone and is incomplete. The profile covers about 30,000 clones, with about 85% appearing a single time and more than 1% taken by the ten largest. This TCR derives from a human donor with classical Hodgkin lymphoma. This rearrangement joins TRBV18 to TRBJ2-7, with D hard to call. Sample: CD4+ T cells from blood. CDR3 amino acids: CASSLPTREQYF. CDR3 in DNA: TGTGCCAGCTCACTACCCACAAGGGAGCAGTACTTC. Variable domain in full (rest from reference TRBV18 and TRBJ2-7): NAGVMQNPRHLVRRRGQEARLRCSPMKGHSHVYWYRQLPEEGLKFMVYLQKENIIDESGMPKERFSAEFPKEGPSILRIQQVVRGDSAAYFCASSLPTREQYFGPGTRLTVT.